A selection of T cell receptor beta chains follows, all from one sample in a study of blood T cells in healthy people across ages. TCRdb passed the 5' RACE reads through MiXCR, listing each CDR3 protein once. The sample carries about 1.5 million distinct CDR3 sequences, approximately 39% recorded once. The material sequenced was blood. The receptor set was obtained from a woman between 18 and 30 years old in good health. The conserved cysteine and the conserved F or W are not part of the CDR3 here.

v_call,j_call,cdr3_length,cdr3_aa
TRBV3-1,TRBJ2-3,14,ASPPSRSLRTDTQY
TRBV29-1,TRBJ2-1,14,SVEETDRGTPDEQF
TRBV10-3,TRBJ2-3,12,AISQTSSPDTQY
TRBV25-1,TRBJ2-7,15,ASSAPGIAGDLYEQY
TRBV28,TRBJ2-7,14,ASSVITGGEPYEQY
TRBV6-5,TRBJ1-1,11,ASSSREGTEAF
TRBV7-2,TRBJ2-3,11,ASSVNRDSLQY
TRBV6-6,TRBJ2-3,11,ASSHPVTDTQY
TRBV3-1,TRBJ1-5,8,TSMNQPQH
TRBV30,TRBJ1-3,12,AWGFRGTGNTIY
TRBV11-2,TRBJ1-1,11,ASSFRGGSEAF
TRBV7-2,TRBJ2-1,15,ASSLVTGLAANNEQF
TRBV6-2/TRBV6-3,TRBJ2-3,14,ASSLTSGTSTDTQY
TRBV7-9,TRBJ1-2,14,ASSLAFGAANYGYT
TRBV5-1,TRBJ1-1,12,ASGLQGASTEAF
TRBV12-3/TRBV12-4,TRBJ2-5,12,ASSLGPQGETQY
TRBV11-2,.,12,ASSTTRDKYEQY
TRBV5-1,TRBJ2-5,13,ASTSMTGTAETQY
TRBV20-1,TRBJ2-1,15,SARGPLAGVGYNEQF
TRBV5-1,TRBJ2-7,12,ASSLYADSYEQY
TRBV6-6,TRBJ1-1,10,ASRSTDTEAF
TRBV5-1,TRBJ1-6,12,ASSSSTRISPLH
TRBV19,TRBJ1-2,12,ASSIAPGAYGYA
TRBV6-2/TRBV6-3,TRBJ2-1,12,AIHGVLASNEQF
TRBV29-1,TRBJ2-2,11,SVAAENTGELF
TRBV6-5,TRBJ2-1,13,ASSYGLAANNEQF
TRBV12-3/TRBV12-4,TRBJ2-3,12,AGSFGGKLDTQY
TRBV12-3/TRBV12-4,TRBJ2-7,11,ASKQGAVDEQY
TRBV20-1,TRBJ2-3,10,SARPGGDTQY
TRBV6-2/TRBV6-3,TRBJ2-6,15,ASRVTGHHSGANVLT
TRBV27,TRBJ2-3,13,ASSLSRGGTDTQY
TRBV6-2/TRBV6-3,TRBJ2-7,10,ASSFPSPEQY
TRBV5-6,TRBJ1-4,12,ASSYQDRVLAPF
TRBV27,TRBJ2-3,13,ASSLQLAGADTQY
TRBV25-1,TRBJ2-1,13,ASGESGGAENEQF
TRBV20-1,TRBJ2-5,13,SARDKRWRQETQY
TRBV11-2,TRBJ2-7,14,ASSLVGGGFSYEQY
TRBV2,TRBJ1-2,11,ASSFQSSDGYT
TRBV6-5,TRBJ1-1,13,ASSSRYRENTEAF
TRBV7-2,TRBJ1-1,11,ASSFVADTEAF
TRBV6-5,TRBJ1-1,13,ASSFVLGVVSEAF